This entry lists 14 T cell receptor beta chains sequenced from one sample in a study of cytomegalovirus exposure and HLA in healthy donors. With 60 Vbeta and 13 Jbeta primers, the PCR was carried out. Using immunoSEQ multiplex PCR, the repertoire was profiled, and TCRdb retains in-frame clones only, with some absent. The sample lists 130,000 or so clones; 73% were seen once. The sequencing input was PBMCs. These receptors were taken from a middle-aged woman in good health and CMV-seropositive.

V usage is TRBV2 and J usage is TRBJ1-5, with D perhaps TRBD1 (5 bases). The CDR3 extends over 15 amino acids. From germline, CDR1 is SNHLY and CDR2 FYNNEI. V was cut by 6 bases and J by 0 bases, with 12 bases left in between. CDR3 amino acids: CASSAWQGSNQPQHF. The CDR3 region has the DNA TGTGCCAGCAGCGCCTGGCAGGGTAGCAATCAGCCCCAGCATTTT. The full variable domain, rest sourced from reference TRBV2 and TRBJ1-5, is EPEVTQTPSHQVTQMGQEVILRCVPISNHLYFYWYRQILGQKVEFLVSFYNNEISEKSEIFDDQFSVERPDGSNFTLKIRSTKLEDSAMYFCASSAWQGSNQPQHFGDGTRLSIL.

This sequence joins TRBV28 and TRBJ1-2, with 9 bases matching TRBD1. Losses at the gene ends were 8 bases for V and 8 bases for J; bases not matched to a gene: 12. The CDR3 is 14 amino acids. Germline assignment: CDR1 MDHEN and CDR2 SYDVKM. The CDR3 DNA sequence: TGTGCCAGCGGGGACCGTGTGACAGGGGGAGGCTACACCTTC. Its translation: CASGDRVTGGGYTF.

This clone was recorded once. The gene calls are TRBV30 and TRBJ1-5; maybe TRBD1 (6 bases). Trimming took 2 bases from V and 7 from J, leaving 15 bases between them. CDR1 and CDR2 from the germline V gene are GTSNPN and SVGIG (reference sequence). This CDR3 comprises 14 residues. The DNA for the CDR3 is TGTGCCTGGAGTCCCACGAAGGGGGTCCAGCCCCAGCATTTT. Translating it yields CAWSPTKGVQPQHF.

The rearrangement links TRBV18 to TRBJ2-2; possibly TRBD1 for D (6 bases). Trimming left V 7 bases short and J 6 bases short, with 9 bases between. The CDR3 contains 12 residues. Germline V gene lookup returns CDR1 KGHSH and CDR2 LQKENI. The CDR3 bases are TGTGCCAGCTTACAGGGAGCCGGGGAGCTGTTTTTT. Encoded protein: CASLQGAGELFF.

In regard to this clone: Sequence at one end of the junction differs from germline and may be a read error. CDR3 in amino acids: CASSDRGWSSDQPQHF. The CDR3 DNA is TGTGCCAGTTCGGACAGGGGTTGGAGTAGCGATCAGCCCCAGCATTTT. The genes are TRBV19 and TRBJ1-5, with 9 bases that match TRBD1. Germline lookup yields CDR1 LNHDA and CDR2 SQIVND (reference sequence). The CDR3 has 16 amino acids.

The chain couples TRBV28 to TRBJ2-7; 9 bases are shared with TRBD1. The J segment lost 0 bases and the V segment lost 6 bases, leaving 6 bases of the junction unmatched. CDR3 length: 15 residues. Germline V lookup: CDR1 MDHEN, CDR2 SYDVKM. CDR3 DNA: TGTGCCAGCAGGACCGACAGGGGGAGCTCCTACGAGCAGTACTTC. Translated: CASRTDRGSSYEQYF.

In its sample, this clone was seen once. This chain links TRBV5-1 with TRBJ2-1, with 14 bases matching TRBD2. The CDR3 has 16 amino acids. V was clipped by 0 bases and J by 6 bases; unmatched bases: 2. Germline lookup yields CDR1 SGHRS and CDR2 YFSETQ. For the CDR3, the DNA is TGCGCCAGCAGCTTGGGACTAGCGGGGGGGTCCAATGAGCAGTTCTTC. Translating gives CASSLGLAGGSNEQFF. The full variable domain, in which reference TRBV5-1 and TRBJ2-1 provide the parts outside the CDR3, is KAGVTQTPRYLIKTRGQQVTLSCSPISGHRSVSWYQQTPGQGLQFLFEYFSETQRNKGNFPGRFSGRQFSNSRSEMNVSTLELGDSALYLCASSLGLAGGSNEQFFGPGTRLTVL.

In its sample, this clone was seen a few times. V usage is TRBV10-3 and J usage is TRBJ1-1; 10 bases line up with TRBD1. The V segment lost 7 bases and the J segment 5 bases; nucleotides outside the gene matches: 7. Germline-derived CDR1 and CDR2 are ENHRY and SYGVKD. There are 14 residues in the CDR3. CDR3 sequence (DNA): TGTGCCATCAACGACAGGGGGCGATGGACTGAAGCTTTCTTT. It translates to CAINDRGRWTEAFF.

The CDR3 DNA reads as TGTGCCAGCAGTTTAGCCGCAGGGGTGGGATCTAATGAAAAACTGTTTTTT. Protein product: CASSLAAGVGSNEKLFF. The chain is built from TRBV27 and TRBJ1-4; TRBD1 might be the D (6 bases). The CDR3 length is 17 residues. V lost 2 bases to trimming and J lost 3 bases, with 16 bases between them. The germline V gene has CDR1 MNHEY and CDR2 SMNVEV (reference sequence).

The chain is built from TRBV28 and TRBJ1-5; 7 bases align to TRBD1. The germline gives CDR1 MDHEN, CDR2 SYDVKM. After removal of 5 bases from V and 0 bases from J, the junction contained 16 bases not matched to a gene. The CDR3 is 19 amino acids. CDR3 bases: TGTGCCAGCAGTGGCCAACGGGACAGCGTTCTCCTTAGCAATCAGCCCCAGCATTTT. Amino acids: CASSGQRDSVLLSNQPQHF.

The chain combines TRBV20-1 with TRBJ1-1, with 8 bases identical to TRBD1. The CDR3 length is 10 residues. In germline, CDR1 is DFQATT, CDR2 SNEGSKA (reference sequence). After removal of 6 bases from V and 11 bases from J, the junction contained 5 bases not matched to a gene. CDR3 residues: CSADRGYAFF. The CDR3 coding sequence is TGCAGTGCCGACAGGGGATATGCTTTCTTT.

This clone was counted between two and nine times. The chain employs TRBV21-1 and TRBJ2-7; no DNA check was done on the table's D call, TRBD2. TRBV21-1 is shown as a pseudogene. The CDR3 spans 18 residues. DNA for the CDR3: TGTGCCAGCAGCAAATGGTGTGCGAGACTAGCGCGATCCTACGAGCAGTACTTC. It translates to CASSKWCARLARSYEQYF.

The chain employs TRBV4-1 and TRBJ2-3; 7 nucleotides agree with TRBD2. This CDR3 has 17 amino acids. V lost 0 bases and J lost 7; bases outside the gene matches: 13. Germline V gene lookup returns CDR1 MGHRA and CDR2 YSYEKL. The CDR3: CASSQDTSGGILYTQYF. The CDR3 bases are TGCGCCAGCAGCCAAGATACCTCGGGAGGCATTCTATATACGCAGTATTTT.

The chain joins TRBV5-8 to TRBJ2-2; 7 nucleotides match TRBD1. CDR1 SGHTS and CDR2 YDEGEE come from the germline V gene. The trim removed 4 bases at V and 6 bases at J, leaving 9 bases unmatched. CDR3 length equals 15 residues. The DNA for the CDR3 is TGTGCCAGCAGCCTAAACAGGGGATGGGCCGGGGAGCTGTTTTTT. Encoded protein: CASSLNRGWAGELFF.